This T cell receptor beta chain stems from a study of blood T cell repertoires in COVID-19. Background on the study: COVID-19 samples from acute and convalescent phases originated in the United States, Italy and Spain.

Original processing notes: Reference gene primer amplification gave nucleated cell count estimates. The method was immunoSEQ multiplex PCR; TCRdb's version includes in-frame clones alone and lacks a portion of them. V, J and clone size are those of that table, while D and trimming were read from the DNA. The sample shows about 180,000 clones, around four fifths of them seen only once. Trimming stripped 2 bases from V and 4 bases from J, with 15 bases between. CDR1 and CDR2 (germline): SGHTA, FQGNSA. The CDR3 totals 15 residues. The chain couples TRBV7-2 to TRBJ2-7, with a weak D call TRBD2 (5 bases). The sequence derives from a woman in her 70s with COVID-19, enrolled during active disease. What was sequenced was peripheral blood. The CDR3 DNA follows: TGTGCCAGCAGCTTACGAAACGGGGTATCTTACGAGCAGTACTTC. Translated, it gives CASSLRNGVSYEQYF.